The 5 T cell receptor beta chains given below trace back to one sample, sequenced in a study of human T cells and chemical hapten exposure. Each CDR3 protein is one row after TCRdb ran MiXCR on the RACE reads. The sample carries nearly 80,000 distinct CDR3 sequences, 10% recorded once. As for time point: patch test 1, 2 weeks after DPC sensitization. The sample's treatment: therapeutic diphenylcyclopropenone sensitization with weekly scalp DPC. Here the sequenced sample was whole blood, taken in connection with sensitization to the hapten diphenylcyclopropenone (DPC). These receptors were obtained from a woman aged 45 to 65 with alopecia areata. Some clones in this sample may be carry-over from other donors' samples.

This clonotype was found a few times. This sequence joins TRBV11-2 and TRBJ2-4; D is unresolved. This CDR3 contains 13 residues. Between the trimmed V and J ends, which lost 7 bases and 0 bases, there was a span of 7 bases. Germline CDR1 SGHAT, CDR2 FQNNGV. CDR3 coding DNA: TGTGCCAGCATCGGTCTAGCCAAAAACATTCAGTACTTC. Protein sequence: CASIGLAKNIQYF.

There are a few counts of this clonotype. The J gene is TRBJ2-3, the V gene TRBV20-1; a possible D gene is TRBD2 (6 bases). V was shortened by 3 bases and J by 3 bases, with 13 bases between the two germline ends. The CDR3 contains 14 residues. Germline CDR1 DFQATT, CDR2 SNEGSKA (reference sequence). CDR3 protein: CSASYGSLTDTQYF. DNA of the CDR3: TGCAGTGCTAGCTACGGGAGTTTGACAGATACGCAGTATTTT.

The genes are TRBV29-1 and TRBJ2-5, with 8 bases fitting TRBD1. This CDR3 is 13 amino acids long. Germline assignment: CDR1 SQVTM and CDR2 ANQGSEA. Germline trimming cut 7 bases from V and 2 bases from J; bases unmatched to any gene: 6. The CDR3 protein is CSALRDRQETQYF. For the CDR3, the DNA is TGCAGCGCTCTCCGGGACAGGCAAGAGACCCAGTACTTC.

This clonotype has only a few counts. This rearrangement joins TRBV20-1 to TRBJ2-7; D call uncertain. The CDR3 extends over 12 amino acids. V dropped 0 bases and J dropped 3 bases, with 6 bases sitting between them. Germline CDR1 is DFQATT and CDR2 is SNEGSKA (reference sequence). Written as DNA, the CDR3 is TGCAGTGCTAGAGATTTTCGCTACGAGCAGTACTTC. The encoded protein is CSARDFRYEQYF.

This clonotype was recorded a few times. DNA for the CDR3: TGTGCCAGCCGCGAGGGGACAGGGAACACCGGGGAGCTGTTTTTT. Amino acids: CASREGTGNTGELFF. This rearrangement joins TRBV2 to TRBJ2-2, with 8 nucleotides matching TRBD1. Germline V gives CDR1 SNHLY, CDR2 FYNNEI. The junction had 6 bases not matched to a gene; V was cut back by 8 bases and J by 1 base. The CDR3 runs 15 residues.